This is a list of T cell receptor beta chains from one sample in a study of response to subunit inactivated influenza vaccine. One entry per CDR3 protein, called by TCRdb with MiXCR from the RT-PCR reads. Counted here are about 570,000 distinct CDR3 sequences, around 11% occurring once; the ten biggest clones make up 11%. This same sample was also taken into another study, of T cells expressing NK-cell markers.

The material sequenced was PBMCs from blood, taken on the day of vaccination. These receptors originate from a man aged 50-59 years who received an inactivated influenza vaccine. Each CDR3 is given with its conserved first and last residue. D genes are given only for firm matches. The listing skips clone size in some rows; elsewhere it reads once, few, many or a size class.

abundance: .; v_gene: TRBV20-1; j_gene: TRBJ2-7; d_gene: TRBD1; CDR3aa: CSARANPGQGAFGGRGSSYEQYF; CDR3nt: TGCAGTGCTAGAGCGAACCCGGGACAGGGGGCTTTTGGCGGGAGGGGGAGCTCCTACGAGCAGTACTTC
abundance: many; v_gene: TRBV12-3/TRBV12-4; j_gene: TRBJ2-3; d_gene: .; CDR3aa: CASRPTGWDTQYF; CDR3nt: TGTGCCAGCAGACCAACAGGGTGGGATACGCAGTATTTT
abundance: few; v_gene: TRBV7-9; j_gene: TRBJ2-2; d_gene: TRBD2; CDR3aa: CASSSQRGRYTGELFF; CDR3nt: TGTGCCAGCAGCTCCCAGCGGGGGAGATACACCGGGGAGCTGTTTTTT
abundance: .; v_gene: TRBV12-3/TRBV12-4; j_gene: TRBJ1-3; d_gene: .; CDR3aa: CASHWEGSRGNTIYF; CDR3nt: TGTGCCAGCCACTGGGAAGGGTCGCGAGGAAACACCATATATTTT
abundance: .; v_gene: TRBV19; j_gene: TRBJ2-2; d_gene: .; CDR3aa: CASSIDPGHPTGELFF; CDR3nt: TGTGCCAGTAGTATAGATCCGGGACACCCCACCGGGGAGCTGTTTTTT
abundance: few; v_gene: TRBV7-9; j_gene: TRBJ2-2; d_gene: .; CDR3aa: CASSLFQAGTGELFF; CDR3nt: TGTGCCAGCAGCTTGTTTCAGGCCGGCACCGGGGAGCTGTTTTTT
abundance: few; v_gene: TRBV12-3/TRBV12-4; j_gene: TRBJ2-3; d_gene: .; CDR3aa: CASSLTSGAADTQYF; CDR3nt: TGTGCCAGCAGTTTAACGTCGGGGGCGGCAGATACGCAGTATTTT
abundance: few; v_gene: TRBV7-2; j_gene: TRBJ2-2; d_gene: TRBD1; CDR3aa: CASTRQGDTGELFF; CDR3nt: TGTGCCAGCACCCGACAGGGGGACACCGGGGAGCTGTTTTTT
abundance: .; v_gene: TRBV4-2; j_gene: TRBJ1-6; d_gene: TRBD1; CDR3aa: CASSQALSKILIQGARNSPLHF; CDR3nt: TGTGCCAGCAGCCAAGCTCTATCCAAAATCTTGATACAGGGGGCGAGGAATTCACCCCTCCACTTT
abundance: .; v_gene: TRBV6-1; j_gene: TRBJ2-7; d_gene: TRBD2; CDR3aa: CASRVTSGTTYEQYF; CDR3nt: TGTGCCAGCAGGGTCACTAGCGGGACCACCTACGAGCAGTACTTC
abundance: .; v_gene: TRBV29-1; j_gene: TRBJ1-4; d_gene: .; CDR3aa: CSPGLETNEKLFF; CDR3nt: TGCAGCCCTGGGCTGGAAACTAATGAAAAACTGTTTTTT
abundance: .; v_gene: TRBV5-1; j_gene: TRBJ2-1; d_gene: TRBD2; CDR3aa: CASSSRLAANEQFF; CDR3nt: TGCGCCAGCAGCTCGAGACTAGCGGCCAATGAGCAGTTCTTC
abundance: .; v_gene: TRBV7-9; j_gene: TRBJ2-3; d_gene: .; CDR3aa: CASSLTLTDTQFF; CDR3nt: TGTGCCAGCAGCTTAACCCTCACAGATACGCAGTTTTTT
abundance: many; v_gene: TRBV6-2/TRBV6-3; j_gene: TRBJ2-3; d_gene: .; CDR3aa: CASSSHRESTDTQYF; CDR3nt: TGTGCCAGCAGTTCACACAGGGAGTCCACAGATACGCAGTATTTT
abundance: few; v_gene: TRBV9; j_gene: TRBJ2-1; d_gene: TRBD2; CDR3aa: CASSVAGGLLDEQFF; CDR3nt: TGTGCCAGCAGCGTAGCGGGAGGACTCCTTGATGAGCAGTTCTTC
abundance: few; v_gene: TRBV7-9; j_gene: TRBJ2-1; d_gene: .; CDR3aa: CASSQTGFEQFF; CDR3nt: TGTGCCAGCAGTCAAACAGGGTTTGAGCAGTTCTTC
abundance: .; v_gene: TRBV20-1; j_gene: TRBJ2-5; d_gene: .; CDR3aa: CSARSGDWEVTQYF; CDR3nt: TGCAGTGCTAGATCTGGGGACTGGGAAGTGACCCAGTACTTC
abundance: .; v_gene: TRBV12-3/TRBV12-4; j_gene: TRBJ2-3; d_gene: .; CDR3aa: CASSPLLGGSTDTQYF; CDR3nt: TGTGCCAGCAGCCCCCTTCTAGGGGGAAGCACAGATACGCAGTATTTT
abundance: many; v_gene: TRBV2; j_gene: TRBJ2-2; d_gene: .; CDR3aa: CARGRENTGELFF; CDR3nt: TGTGCCAGGGGACGGGAGAACACCGGGGAGCTGTTTTTT
abundance: few; v_gene: TRBV19; j_gene: TRBJ2-2; d_gene: TRBD1; CDR3aa: CASSPWDRATGELFF; CDR3nt: TGTGCCAGTAGTCCTTGGGACAGGGCCACCGGGGAGCTGTTTTTT
abundance: many; v_gene: TRBV7-3; j_gene: TRBJ2-1; d_gene: TRBD1; CDR3aa: CASSATGVNEQFF; CDR3nt: TGTGCCAGCAGCGCGACAGGGGTCAATGAGCAGTTCTTC
abundance: few; v_gene: TRBV10-3; j_gene: TRBJ2-7; d_gene: TRBD1; CDR3aa: CAITPGQGHNEQYF; CDR3nt: TGTGCCATCACCCCGGGACAGGGGCACAACGAGCAGTACTTC
abundance: few; v_gene: TRBV9; j_gene: TRBJ2-2; d_gene: TRBD1; CDR3aa: CASSGGTGVIGELFF; CDR3nt: TGTGCCAGCAGCGGAGGGACAGGGGTTATCGGGGAGCTGTTTTTT
abundance: many; v_gene: TRBV29-1; j_gene: TRBJ1-4; d_gene: TRBD1; CDR3aa: CSVKDRGHEKLFF; CDR3nt: TGCAGCGTCAAGGACAGGGGGCACGAAAAACTGTTTTTT
abundance: few; v_gene: TRBV6-2/TRBV6-3; j_gene: TRBJ1-5; d_gene: TRBD1; CDR3aa: CASRRTGANQPQHF; CDR3nt: TGTGCCAGCAGAAGGACAGGGGCTAATCAGCCCCAGCATTTT
abundance: few; v_gene: TRBV2; j_gene: TRBJ2-1; d_gene: .; CDR3aa: CASRPDFNNEQFF; CDR3nt: TGTGCCAGCAGGCCGGACTTTAACAATGAGCAGTTCTTC
abundance: few; v_gene: TRBV13; j_gene: TRBJ2-2; d_gene: TRBD2; CDR3aa: CASSFVTSGGSNTGELFF; CDR3nt: TGTGCCAGCAGCTTCGTGACTAGCGGGGGTTCGAACACCGGGGAGCTGTTTTTT
abundance: few; v_gene: TRBV5-5; j_gene: TRBJ2-7; d_gene: .; CDR3aa: CASSLSVGTYEQYF; CDR3nt: TGTGCCAGCAGCTTGTCGGTCGGCACCTACGAGCAGTACTTC
abundance: few; v_gene: TRBV3-1; j_gene: TRBJ2-5; d_gene: .; CDR3aa: CASSQVGLANQETQYF; CDR3nt: TGTGCCAGCAGCCAAGTTGGGCTAGCGAACCAAGAGACCCAGTACTTC
abundance: .; v_gene: TRBV7-6; j_gene: TRBJ2-7; d_gene: TRBD2; CDR3aa: CASSLSASGASYEQYF; CDR3nt: TGTGCCAGCAGCTTATCCGCTAGCGGGGCCTCCTACGAGCAGTACTTC